A selection of T cell receptor beta chains follows, all from one sample in a study of blood T cell repertoires in COVID-19. Profiling relied on immunoSEQ multiplex PCR, and the TCRdb table lists in-frame clones only, not all of them. Here the sample spans about 400,000 clones, approximately 91% being singletons. Material for sequencing was PBMCs or T cells enriched from blood (not recorded which). The receptors here all came from a woman aged 40-49 years with acute COVID-19. The CDR3 runs from the conserved cysteine through the conserved F or W. Each record gives: D gene, J gene, V gene, clone size, CDR3 DNA, CDR3 protein. A D gene is named only where the DNA matches it firmly. For some rows the clone size is stated as once, few or many, or as a class when expanded; others skip it.

TRBD1,TRBJ2-7,TRBV5-4,once,TGTGCCAGCAGCAATGGACAGGCAACCTACGAGCAGTACTTC,CASSNGQATYEQYF
-,TRBJ1-5,TRBV27,-,TGTGCCAGCAGTTTAAGCGGTAATCAGCCCCAGCATTTT,CASSLSGNQPQHF
TRBD1,TRBJ2-1,TRBV7-2,-,TGTGCCAGCAGCCCCTGGACAGGGAATGAGCAGTTCTTC,CASSPWTGNEQFF
-,TRBJ1-1,TRBV18,-,TGTGCCAGCTCACCGGGGGGACCCAGCACTGAAGCTTTCTTT,CASSPGGPSTEAFF
-,TRBJ2-7,TRBV2,-,TGTGCCAGCAGTCGGCAGGGGTTCGAGCAGTACTTC,CASSRQGFEQYF
TRBD2,TRBJ2-5,TRBV7-9,-,TGTGCCAGTCGAAACCGGGAGGAGTACCAAGAGACCCAGTACTTC,CASRNREEYQETQYF
-,TRBJ1-6,TRBV6-1,-,TGTGCCAGCAGTGAAGCCCTACAGGTGGCCCTCCACTTT,CASSEALQVALHF
-,TRBJ2-1,TRBV15,-,TGTGCCACCAGCAGAGATAACGGGTATGAGCAGTTCTTC,CATSRDNGYEQFF
TRBD1,TRBJ2-6,TRBV11-2,-,TGTGCCAGCCGGGACAGGGAGCCTGGGGCCAACGTCCTGACTTTC,CASRDREPGANVLTF
-,TRBJ1-6,TRBV19,-,TGTGCCAGTAGTGTCTCTCCGGGACACCACCTCTCCTATAATTCACCCCTCCACTTT,CASSVSPGHHLSYNSPLHF
TRBD2,TRBJ2-1,TRBV23-1,-,TGCGCCAGCAGTCAATCCGATATAGCGGGGGGGCCCGATGAGCAGTTCTTC,CASSQSDIAGGPDEQFF
TRBD1,TRBJ1-2,TRBV6-5,few,TGTGCCAGCAGTCGGACAGGGGGCAACTATGGCTACACCTTC,CASSRTGGNYGYTF
-,TRBJ2-2,TRBV6-5,-,TGTGCCAGCAGTTACAATAGGGGTCCCGGGGAGCTGTTTTTT,CASSYNRGPGELFF
TRBD1,TRBJ1-3,TRBV24-1,-,TGTGCCACCAGTGACCTAACAGGGGGCTGGGGAAACACCATATATTTT,CATSDLTGGWGNTIYF
TRBD1,TRBJ1-3,TRBV4-1,-,TGCGCCAGCAGCCGCCGGGACAGGGGGCTTGGAAACACCATATATTTT,CASSRRDRGLGNTIYF
TRBD2,TRBJ2-1,TRBV20-1,once,TGCAGTGCTAGTGAATTGGGACTAGCAGGAGCCTACAATGAGCAGTTCTTC,CSASELGLAGAYNEQFF
-,TRBJ1-4,TRBV30,-,TGTGCCTGGAGTGTCCCAGGGCGGGAGGAAAAACTGTTTTTT,CAWSVPGREEKLFF
TRBD2,TRBJ2-4,TRBV5-6,-,TGTGCCAGCAGCTCTGGACTAGCGGGGGGTCGAAACATTCAGTACTTC,CASSSGLAGGRNIQYF
TRBD1,TRBJ1-1,TRBV3-1/TRBV3-2,-,TGTGCCAGCAGCCAAGTGACAGGGATCACTGAAGCTTTCTTT,CASSQVTGITEAFF
-,TRBJ1-1,TRBV20-1,-,TGCAGTGCTAGAGAAGACAGGAGGCCTCTCTTT,CSAREDRRPLF
-,TRBJ2-7,TRBV3-1/TRBV3-2,-,TGTGCCAGCAGCCCCTCCGGGTCCACTATCCACGAGCAGTACTTC,CASSPSGSTIHEQYF
TRBD1,TRBJ1-1,TRBV19,once,TGTGCCAGTAGTATAGGGACAGGGCCTGAAGCTTTCTTT,CASSIGTGPEAFF
TRBD1,TRBJ1-1,TRBV10-3,-,TGTGCCATCAGTGAGGCGCCAGGGGGCGCCACTGAAGCTTTCTTT,CAISEAPGGATEAFF
TRBD1,TRBJ1-2,TRBV5-6,-,TGTGCCAGCAGCTCATTGACAGGGGACTATGGCTACACCTTC,CASSSLTGDYGYTF
-,TRBJ2-5,TRBV6-5,once,TGTGCCAGTACACCAGGGGGACTCGCCGCGACCCAGTACTTC,CASTPGGLAATQYF
TRBD1,TRBJ1-1,TRBV10-3,-,TGTGCCATCAAGACCCGGACAGGGTCGGGGAATGAAGCTTTCTTT,CAIKTRTGSGNEAFF
TRBD1,TRBJ2-7,TRBV5-1,-,TGCGCCAGCAGCTTGTCCGGACAGGGGGCCTACGAGCAGTACTTC,CASSLSGQGAYEQYF
-,TRBJ2-2,TRBV25-1,few,TGTGCCAGCAGTGATCTTTCAGGGGCTACCGGGGAGCTGTTTTTT,CASSDLSGATGELFF
TRBD1,TRBJ2-7,TRBV7-8,-,TGTGCCAGCAGCCGGACAGGACCCTACGAGCAGTACTTC,CASSRTGPYEQYF
-,TRBJ1-2,TRBV10-3,-,TGTGCCCCCTCCGGGGTGGGTAACTATGGCTACACCTTC,CAPSGVGNYGYTF
TRBD1,TRBJ2-7,TRBV7-9,-,TGTGCCAGCAGCTCCTCAGGGGGCCTCTACGAGCAGTACTTC,CASSSSGGLYEQYF
-,TRBJ1-6,TRBV15,-,TGTGCCACCAGCGGTGAGAGGGTGTTGAATTCACCCCTCCACTTT,CATSGERVLNSPLHF
-,TRBJ1-2,TRBV30,once,TGTGCCTGGAGCTTAAGGGAGGGGCCGGCCCTCTATGGCTACACCTTC,CAWSLREGPALYGYTF
-,TRBJ1-3,TRBV10-3,-,TGTGCCATCAGTGAGGGGGGGGCGTATGGAAACACCATATATTTT,CAISEGGAYGNTIYF
TRBD1,TRBJ2-5,TRBV7-8,-,TGTGCCAGCAGCACCCGGACAGGGGAATTGGAGACCCAGTACTTC,CASSTRTGELETQYF
-,TRBJ2-1,TRBV6-5,-,TGTGCCAGCGGACACAGGTCCGGCAATGAGCAGTTCTTC,CASGHRSGNEQFF
-,TRBJ2-3,TRBV6-5,once,TGTGCCAGCAGCCGTACTAGTACAGATACGCAGTATTTT,CASSRTSTDTQYF
-,TRBJ2-2,TRBV6-5,-,TGTGCCACTTTTGACGGGATGAACACCGGGGAGCTGTTTTTT,CATFDGMNTGELFF
-,TRBJ1-2,TRBV20-1,-,TGCAGTGCTAGAGTGCGAGTGGGCTACACCTTC,CSARVRVGYTF
-,TRBJ1-2,TRBV9,-,TGTGCCAGCAGCGTAGACGGGACTAACTATGGCTACACCTTC,CASSVDGTNYGYTF
TRBD2,TRBJ2-3,TRBV7-9,-,TGTGCCAGCAGCCCCGGGGGGACTAGCACAGATACGCAGTATTTT,CASSPGGTSTDTQYF
-,TRBJ2-1,TRBV11-1,-,TGTGCCAGCAGCTTTTTAAGAGTGGCCTACAATGAGCAGTTCTTC,CASSFLRVAYNEQFF
-,TRBJ1-3,TRBV21-1,-,TGTGCCAGCAGCAAAGCGACCTATTCCCAAACCGGGACAGGGGGACCGGCTGGAAACACCATATATTTT,CASSKATYSQTGTGGPAGNTIYF
TRBD1,TRBJ1-1,TRBV27,once,TGTGCCAGCAGTTCATCAACAGGGGACCCGAACACTGAAGCTTTCTTT,CASSSSTGDPNTEAFF
-,TRBJ2-5,TRBV12-3/TRBV12-4,-,TGTGCCAGCAGTTTTCCCAGGGAGACCCAGTACTTC,CASSFPRETQYF
TRBD1,TRBJ1-1,TRBV13,-,TGTGCCAGCAGCCTTTGGACAGGGAACATGAACACTGAAGCTTTCTTT,CASSLWTGNMNTEAFF
-,TRBJ1-6,TRBV5-1,few,TGCGCCAGCAGCTTGGCACAGGGAGAGAGGGTTTCACCCCTCCACTTT,CASSLAQGERVSPLHF
TRBD2,TRBJ2-1,TRBV20-1,once,TGCAGTGCTAGTAGGGCTAGCGGGGCTCTTGAGCAGTTCTTC,CSASRASGALEQFF
TRBD1,TRBJ1-2,TRBV30,-,TGTGCCTGGACCCGGAGACAGGGGGACATCTATGGCTACACCTTC,CAWTRRQGDIYGYTF
-,TRBJ1-1,TRBV11-2,-,TGTGCCAGCAGCTTAGCGACGTTGGGCAAAAAGAACACTGAAGCTTTCTTT,CASSLATLGKKNTEAFF
-,TRBJ1-1,TRBV5-1,-,TGCGCCAGCAGCGTTACAGGGCTCACTGAAGCTTTCTTT,CASSVTGLTEAFF
TRBD1,TRBJ1-1,TRBV10-3,-,TGTGCCATCCGTCCAGGGGGCCAGATGAACACTGAAGCTTTCTTT,CAIRPGGQMNTEAFF
-,TRBJ1-1,TRBV5-1,once,TGCGCCAGCAGCGTAACAGGTATTACCGAAGCTTTCTTT,CASSVTGITEAFF